These T cell receptor beta chains were read from a single sample in a study of vaccination and CD4 T cells after COVID-19. Their antigens are not known. TCRdb passed the PCR reads through MiXCR, listing each CDR3 protein once. The sample carries over 14,000 distinct CDR3 sequences, 40% to 65% recorded once. Sequenced: CD4+ T cells from blood, cultured in vitro. Receptor source: a human donor who had recovered from COVID-19. Each CDR3 is given with its conserved first and last residue. A D gene is named only where the DNA matches it firmly. Clone sizes are given selectively: once, few, many, or a class where the clone is expanded.

CDR3aa | CDR3nt | abundance | d_gene | j_gene | len | v_gene
CASSQEQGGNQPQHF | TGTGCCAGCAGCCAAGAGCAGGGTGGCAATCAGCCCCAGCATTTT | few | . | TRBJ1-5 | 15 | TRBV4-2
CASRGQGGKLFF | TGTGCCAGCAGGGGACAGGGAGGAAAACTGTTTTTT | once | TRBD1 | TRBJ1-4 | 12 | TRBV2
CASSFIQTGGTEAFF | TGTGCCAGCAGTTTCATCCAAACGGGGGGCACTGAAGCTTTCTTT | few | . | TRBJ1-1 | 15 | TRBV28
CATSARGQGRETQYF | TGTGCCACCAGTGCCCGCGGACAGGGAAGAGAGACCCAGTACTTC | . | TRBD1 | TRBJ2-5 | 15 | TRBV24-1
CASSLGTSGGFSNEQFF | TGTGCCAGCAGCTTGGGGACTAGCGGGGGGTTTAGTAATGAGCAGTTCTTC | . | TRBD2 | TRBJ2-1 | 17 | TRBV7-3
CASSQDDLFGRRNTEAFF | TGCGCCAGCAGCCAAGATGACCTTTTCGGAAGGAGGAACACTGAAGCTTTCTTT | . | . | TRBJ1-1 | 18 | TRBV4-3
CASSAALQETQYF | TGCGCCAGCAGTGCCGCCTTACAAGAGACCCAGTACTTC | . | . | TRBJ2-5 | 13 | TRBV10-1
CSARKGPGQYF | TGCAGTGCTAGAAAGGGGCCGGGGCAGTACTTC | . | . | TRBJ2-7 | 11 | TRBV20-1
CATSRDRQVISQETQYF | TGTGCCACCAGCAGAGATAGACAGGTGATCTCCCAAGAGACCCAGTACTTC | few | . | TRBJ2-5 | 17 | TRBV15
CASRETDTQYF | TGTGCCAGCAGGGAGACAGATACGCAGTATTTT | . | . | TRBJ2-3 | 11 | TRBV2
CASSFSSGANVLTF | TGTGCCAGCAGCTTTAGCTCTGGGGCCAACGTCCTGACTTTC | . | . | TRBJ2-6 | 14 | TRBV5-4
CASREPGRIFSDTQYF | TGTGCCAGCAGGGAACCGGGCCGGATATTTTCAGATACGCAGTATTTT | . | . | TRBJ2-3 | 16 | TRBV7-2
CASSQTYDRNTEAFF | TGTGCCAGCTCCCAAACCTATGACAGAAACACTGAAGCTTTCTTT | . | . | TRBJ1-1 | 15 | TRBV18
CASSLRSIGLGVNIQYF | TGTGCCAGCAGCTTACGGTCGATTGGATTAGGCGTAAACATTCAGTACTTC | . | . | TRBJ2-4 | 17 | TRBV7-2